The sequence of this T cell receptor beta chain was determined in a study of regulatory and conventional T cells in RAG deficiency. Study-wide results and caveats: In Omenn syndrome, Treg and Tconv repertoires overlapped >75%.

Blood CD4+ CD25-low CD127-high conventional T cells supplied the genomic DNA template. The CDR3 is 15 residues long. Germline loops: CDR1 SGHAT, CDR2 FQNNGV. V shed 5 bases and J shed 4 bases, with 12 bases lying between them. Regarding this clone: Antigen unknown.

Clones were sequenced by immunoSEQ multiplex PCR, and TCRdb holds only the in-frame ones, with some missing. Of some 20,000 clones listed, more than 85% are singletons. Separately, the same data were catalogued under a study of regulatory T cells. As reported in that work: The PCR used 52 TRBV and 13 TRBJ primers.

Input material: CD4+ T cells sorted from blood. The rearrangement uses TRBV11-2 and TRBJ2-6; D is possibly TRBD1 (5 bases). This clonotype was obtained from a human donor in good health. The CDR3 DNA sequence: TGTGCCAGCAGCCCAAACACAGGAGGGGCCAACGTCCTGACTTTC. Its protein product is CASSPNTGGANVLTF.